These T cell receptor beta chains were read from a single sample in a study of technical replicates of blood from a few donors. The data were produced by immunoSEQ multiplex PCR, yet TCRdb's version contains in-frame clones alone and is incomplete. This table holds under 85,000 clones, about 97% found once. Material for sequencing was T cells isolated from PBMCs. These receptors were obtained from a human donor in good health. Both conserved end residues are part of each CDR3. Expanded clones get a size class; other rows say once, few or many, or leave the size out.

v_gene,j_gene,abundance,CDR3aa
TRBV4-1,TRBJ2-5,-,CASSLDREETQYF
TRBV20-1,TRBJ2-7,-,CSVDRGAQQYF
TRBV5-1,TRBJ2-7,-,CASSLGVLAGVSYEQYF
TRBV27,TRBJ1-1,-,CASSSTKTFF
TRBV5-1,TRBJ1-1,-,CASRSQGMNTEAFF
TRBV19,TRBJ2-1,-,CASSSGTSSYNEQFF
TRBV2,TRBJ1-5,once,CARGGPEGNQPQHF
TRBV5-1,TRBJ1-1,-,CASSLALGQGPTEAFF
TRBV30,TRBJ2-1,-,CAWSVRAGGSYNEQFF
TRBV5-1,TRBJ2-7,-,CASSHQGADEQYF
TRBV28,TRBJ2-7,-,CASLDRVAVLGSYEQYF
TRBV9,TRBJ2-1,once,CASSTRDRGNEQFF
TRBV27,TRBJ1-1,-,CASSLSYRDREAFF
TRBV7-2,TRBJ2-7,-,CASSLVLAGHYEQYF
TRBV7-2,TRBJ2-2,-,CASSLAGPNTGELFF
TRBV27,TRBJ2-2,-,CASSQTLTGELFF
TRBV15,TRBJ2-2,-,CATSPGGKVTGELFF
TRBV10-1,TRBJ2-7,-,CASSEGRSYEQYF
TRBV7-9,TRBJ1-2,once,CASSLQGIRGYTF
TRBV28,TRBJ1-2,-,CASSRGQPYGYTF
TRBV19,TRBJ2-1,-,CASRPTGDSYNEQFF
TRBV18,TRBJ2-5,-,CASSPPPGGETQYF
TRBV6-6,TRBJ2-3,-,CASSYGHRVADTQYF
TRBV5-5,TRBJ1-1,once,CASSSSFDRITEAFF
TRBV5-1,TRBJ1-3,-,CASSDTGDGNTIYF
TRBV6-6,TRBJ2-7,-,CASTLDRGSQYF
TRBV4-2,TRBJ2-1,-,CASSLHGLVAYNEQFF
TRBV4-3,TRBJ1-1,once,CASSRTELGTEAFF
TRBV7-7,TRBJ2-3,-,CASSPGTGSTDTQYF
TRBV6-1,TRBJ1-2,-,CASSENRGNNYGYTF
TRBV11-2,TRBJ2-7,-,CASSLPGQYEQYF
TRBV10-3,TRBJ1-1,-,CAIRREQGASEAFF
TRBV5-6,TRBJ2-7,-,CASSNTGSNYEQYF
TRBV5-1,TRBJ2-7,-,CASSHLQEFIVEQYF
TRBV27,TRBJ2-3,-,CASCSSTSGRKYTQYF
TRBV19,TRBJ1-5,-,CASSRRSPNQPQHF
TRBV27,TRBJ2-2,-,CASSLRLASGELFF
TRBV9,TRBJ1-3,-,CASSVEVSAGPGNTIYF
TRBV25-1,TRBJ2-1,-,CASSETPREGHEQFF
TRBV19,TRBJ1-1,-,CASSSGTQGTEAFF
TRBV5-6,TRBJ1-2,once,CASSWTPGTGGGYTF
TRBV10-3,TRBJ2-7,-,CAISEMVQGADEQYF
TRBV7-3,TRBJ2-2,-,CASSLRFGGRAFDTGELFF
TRBV30,TRBJ1-5,-,CAWSGTGSNQPQHF
TRBV7-8,TRBJ2-3,-,CASSFHTGRTDTQYF
TRBV2,TRBJ2-7,-,CASTPDRVSSYEQYF
TRBV29-1,TRBJ2-1,-,CSVETSGGSGQFF
TRBV4-3,TRBJ2-3,-,CASSQDGGASTDTQYF
TRBV30,TRBJ2-7,-,CAWSYGHLYEQYF
TRBV13,TRBJ2-7,-,CASSSRLAKRPYEQYF
TRBV7-9,TRBJ2-1,few,CASSPGTSGIYLGVNEQFF
TRBV28,TRBJ2-1,-,CASSAGVAGYNEQFF
TRBV4-1,TRBJ2-1,-,CASSPRLAGYNEQFF
TRBV7-8,TRBJ2-7,-,CASSLVTSGNEQYF